This entry concerns a single TCR beta chain. This clonotype was counted only a few times. Its target antigen remains unknown. Base qualities are not at hand, and no much larger clone is one base apart. The data were obtained in a study of T-cell memory formation after mild COVID-19 (dated by TCRdb to the early 2020s). Regarding the research as a whole: TCR sequence clusters from the two donors were found to be largely donor specific. Longitudinal TCRalpha and TCRbeta repertoire sequencing tracked T-cell clones expanding and contracting after mild COVID-19 in two donors. Two young, previously healthy adult volunteers, one female and one male, were included in the cohort. Results and caveats for the whole study, not just this receptor: SARS-CoV-2 specificity of the second-wave clones peaking on day 37 was not confirmed. From day 15 to 85, contracting clones showed balanced CD4/CD8 phenotypes, whereas a second wave of clones that expanded from day 15 to 37 leaned towards CD4+. Some responding clones were detected in pre-infection memory, suggesting pre-existing cross-reactive memory T cells joined the SARS-CoV-2 response. Only a couple of mild cases were covered in the study, and larger cohorts including severe cases with pre-infection samples were considered necessary. Contracting CD4+ clones turned up mainly in the CM and EM memory subsets, whereas EMRA was where CD8+ clones were enriched.

The reads were generated on an Illumina NovaSeq 6000. Using 5'RACE with constant-segment primers, TCRalpha and TCRbeta cDNA libraries were constructed, with sample barcodes and unique molecular identifiers added in the process. Trizol reagent was used to extract RNA from every sample. Libraries were amplified in two PCR steps, with a second sample barcode and Illumina TruSeq adapters added in the second step. The libraries were sequenced on an Illumina NovaSeq using 2 x 150 bp paired-end reads. The authors' analysis ran thus. Demultiplexing of reads and collapsing into UMI-guided consensus sequences were performed with migec v1.2.7. With mixcr v2.1.11, UMI consensuses were aligned to TRA and TRB V and J templates and assembled into clonotypes. Clonotypes were classified as expanded or contracted when called significant by both edgeR and NoisET, with noise models trained on biological replicates. For edgeR calls, the thresholds were a false discovery rate-adjusted p below 0.01 and a log2 fold-change of 1. As an exploratory analysis of dynamics, max-normalized trajectories of the 1000 most abundant clonotypes were examined by PCA with hierarchical clustering. The CD4 or CD8 phenotype of responding clones was assigned using the separately sequenced CD4+ and CD8+ repertoires. The public reads were reprocessed in TCRdb via fastp at Q25 and MiXCR, keeping in-frame beta chains. Each record represents a unique CDR3 protein, reported with the most common genes and DNA among its rows. These V and J calls originate from TCRdb's pipeline instead of the authors' own analysis. The sample data list approximately 250,000 distinct CDR3 sequences, and approximately 16% of these were observed just once. The ten top clones hold under 25% of the sample.

The trim is 3 bases for V and 1 base for J, with a gap of 7 bases between the germline ends. Including the terminal cysteine and phenylalanine, the CDR3 comprises 14 residues. The entry retains the CDR3 DNA only, 42 bases that are in frame from base 1. The germline V gene (reference sequence) provides CDR1 SEHNR and CDR2 FQNEAQ. Ficoll-Paque density gradient centrifugation was used to isolate PBMCs. This TCR was recovered from a man younger than 35 who had mild COVID-19 (a few samples of this study predate the infection). The sample titles of this study are shuffled in the database, so cell type and time point are left out; the donor was told from shared clones. The chain joins TRBV7-9 to TRBJ1-5, with the D gene uncertain. The sequencing input was PBMCs or a T cell subset sorted from them (not recorded which). Here the CDR3 is given as CASSLLGSNQPQHF. The DNA reads as follows: TGTGCCAGCAGCTTGTTGGGGAGCAATCAGCCCCAGCATTTT.